This TCR beta chain was retrieved from a study of cytomegalovirus exposure and HLA in healthy donors. General observations from the study: First-cohort TCR clusters were later found to tend to co-occur in the 120 or so validation repertoires.

Regarding this clone: Its antigen is still unknown.

Repertoires were generated with immunoSEQ multiplex PCR, while TCRdb's copy carries only in-frame clones and drops some. The sample yields under 250,000 clones, 75% to 90% seen once. The clonotype comes from a woman younger than 30 in good health and CMV-seronegative. Sequences were obtained from PBMCs.

The CDR3 loop is CAWSEQGLANYGYTF. The CDR3 coding sequence is TGTGCCTGGAGTGAACAGGGCCTAGCGAACTATGGCTACACCTTC. The gene calls are TRBV30 and TRBJ1-2; D is possibly TRBD1 (6 bases). CDR3 length: 15 residues. CDR1 is GTSNPN, CDR2 SVGIG, per germline (reference sequence). Trimming shortened V by 1 base and J by 2 bases, and 14 bases separated the two germline ends.